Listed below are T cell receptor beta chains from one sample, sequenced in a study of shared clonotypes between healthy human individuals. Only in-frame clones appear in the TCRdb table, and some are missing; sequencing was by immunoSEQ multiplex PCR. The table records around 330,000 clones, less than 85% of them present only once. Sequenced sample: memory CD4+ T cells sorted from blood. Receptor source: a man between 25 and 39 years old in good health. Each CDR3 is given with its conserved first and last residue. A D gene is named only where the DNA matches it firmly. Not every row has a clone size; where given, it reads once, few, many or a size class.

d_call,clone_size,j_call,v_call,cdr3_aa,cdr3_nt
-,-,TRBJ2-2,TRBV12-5,CASGLVGGVGSGELFF,TGTGCTAGTGGTTTGGTAGGGGGAGTCGGGAGCGGGGAGCTGTTTTTT
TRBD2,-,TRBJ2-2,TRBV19,CASSYLAGAGGELFF,TGTGCCAGTAGTTATCTAGCGGGAGCGGGCGGGGAGCTGTTTTTT
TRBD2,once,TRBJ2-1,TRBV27,CASSPTPGTTEQFF,TGTGCCAGCAGTCCAACCCCCGGGACTACGGAGCAGTTCTTC
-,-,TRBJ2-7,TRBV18,CASSPPSRWHEQYF,TGTGCCAGCTCACCACCGTCCCGGTGGCACGAGCAGTACTTC
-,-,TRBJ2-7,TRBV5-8,CASSGLQGSNEQYF,TGTGCCAGCAGCGGTCTCCAGGGTTCCAACGAGCAGTACTTC
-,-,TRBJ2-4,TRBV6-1,CASTEGGAKNIQYF,TGTGCCAGCACCGAGGGGGGGGCCAAAAACATTCAGTACTTC
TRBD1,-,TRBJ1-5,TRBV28,CASSLGSPGQGFSNQPQHF,TGTGCCAGCAGTTTAGGATCTCCGGGACAGGGGTTTAGCAATCAGCCCCAGCATTTT
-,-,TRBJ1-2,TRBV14,CASSQMTVYGYTF,TGTGCCAGCAGCCAAATGACAGTCTATGGCTACACCTTC
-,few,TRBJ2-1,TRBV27,CASSLLSVDEQFF,TGTGCCAGCAGTTTATTGTCCGTCGATGAGCAGTTCTTC
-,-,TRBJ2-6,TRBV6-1,CASSEAPGVANVLTF,TGTGCCAGCAGTGAAGCACCAGGGGTGGCCAACGTCCTGACTTTC
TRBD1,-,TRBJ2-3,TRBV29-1,CSVAGLYRGQADTQYF,TGCAGCGTTGCCGGCCTCTACAGGGGGCAGGCAGATACGCAGTATTTT
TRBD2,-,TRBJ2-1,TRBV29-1,CSVAGTSGSSSQFF,TGCAGCGTCGCCGGGACTAGCGGGAGTTCCTCCCAGTTCTTC
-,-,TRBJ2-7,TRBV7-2,CASSPYEYREQYF,TGTGCCAGCAGCCCGTACGAATACCGCGAGCAGTACTTC
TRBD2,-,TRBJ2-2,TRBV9,CASSSSGDGELFF,TGTGCCAGCAGTTCCAGCGGGGACGGGGAGCTGTTTTTT
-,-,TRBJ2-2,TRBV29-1,CSAGERTDTGELFF,TGCAGCGCGGGCGAAAGGACCGACACCGGGGAGCTGTTTTTT
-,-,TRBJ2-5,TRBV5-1,CASSLGMDRLSGTQYF,TGCGCCAGCAGCTTGGGGATGGACCGACTATCGGGGACCCAGTACTTC
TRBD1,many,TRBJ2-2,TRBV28,CASSPFWTGSGRLNTGELFF,TGTGCCAGCAGTCCCTTTTGGACAGGGTCTGGGAGGTTGAACACCGGGGAGCTGTTTTTT